The 24 T cell receptor beta chains below all came from one sample that was sequenced in a study of Graves' ophthalmopathy and Graves' hyperthyroidism. Transcripts of RNA were the source for amplifying TCR beta CDR3 regions. The workflow started with a first-round RT-PCR run with HTBI primers and then moved on to a second-round multiplex PCR. TCRdb independently ran MiXCR on the multiplex PCR reads; one entry per CDR3 protein. Among 500,000 to 700,000 distinct CDR3 sequences, 22% were seen once, and the ten largest hold around 7%. Input material: peripheral blood. The receptors derive from a woman between 18 and 30 years old with stable Graves' hyperthyroidism. Some clones in this sample may be carry-over from other donors' samples.

This clonotype was found many times. The chain carries TRBV2 and TRBJ2-7; 8 bases are a match to TRBD2. Germline values: CDR1 SNHLY, CDR2 FYNNEI. Trimming took 6 bases from V and 6 from J; bases not matched to a gene: 7. The CDR3 covers 13 residues. CDR3 sequence: CASSLAGPGEQYF. The CDR3 DNA reads TGTGCCAGCAGCTTAGCGGGGCCTGGCGAGCAGTACTTC.

The chain carries TRBV28 and TRBJ2-7, with D tentatively TRBD1 or TRBD2 (6 bases each). Germline assignment: CDR1 MDHEN and CDR2 SYDVKM. This CDR3 has 14 residues. The V gene lost 7 bases and the J gene lost 7 bases, with 20 bases spanning the gap. CDR3 region: CASTLSLGGREQYF. Written as DNA, the CDR3 is TGTGCCAGCACCTTATCACTAGGGGGGCGGGAGCAGTACTTC.

In this sample, this clonotype turned up many times. The chain links TRBV5-1 to TRBJ2-5, with D uncertain. Germline CDR1 SGHRS, CDR2 YFSETQ. V was shortened by 4 bases and J by 3 bases, with 10 bases between the two germline ends. This CDR3 has 13 amino acids. DNA for the CDR3: TGCGCCAGCAGCGGAACAAGGGAAGAGACCCAGTACTTC. Translated: CASSGTREETQYF.

This clonotype was seen repeatedly, ten times or more. The chain is built from TRBV6-5 and TRBJ1-2; 8 bases fit TRBD1. Trimming removed 5 bases from V and 7 bases from J; junction bases left unmatched: 15. Germline V CDR1 and CDR2: MNHEY, SVGAGI. The CDR3 extends over 16 amino acids. This CDR3 reads CASSPYLRTGPGGYTF. The CDR3 DNA sequence: TGTGCCAGCAGTCCCTACCTAAGGACAGGGCCTGGTGGCTACACCTTC.

The chain carries TRBV6-2 or TRBV6-3 and TRBJ2-6; D remains ambiguous. The CDR3 loop spans 16 amino acids. CDR1 and CDR2 from the germline V gene are MNHEY and SVGEGT. Trimming removed 2 bases from V and 0 bases from J, with 8 bases in between. The DNA of the CDR3 is TGTGCCAGCAGTTACGTGGGAAACTCTGGGGCCAACGTCCTGACTTTC. Translating gives CASSYVGNSGANVLTF.

This clonotype was detected a few times. A junction end diverges from the germline sequence, so it may reflect a read error. The V gene is TRBV7-7, the J gene TRBJ2-5; maybe TRBD2 (6 bases). Germline CDR1 is SSHAT and CDR2 is FNYEAQ (reference sequence). CDR3 length: 15 amino acids. CDR3 bases: TGTGCTAGCAGCTACGGGTACGGAGGGCTGGATACCCAGTACTTC. Translation: CASSYGYGGLDTQYF.

This sequence joins TRBV20-1 and TRBJ2-7; 8 nucleotides line up with TRBD1. CDR3 length: 13 residues. Germline assignment: CDR1 DFQATT and CDR2 SNEGSKA (reference sequence). V trimming: 1 base; J trimming: 5 bases; junction bases outside the gene matches: 4. CDR3 bases: TGCAGTGCTAGAGGGCAGGGGGCTAACGAGCAGTACTTC. It is translated as CSARGQGANEQYF.

This clonotype was seen ten or more times. The chain has TRBV6-2 or TRBV6-3 and TRBJ2-5, with D perhaps matching TRBD2 (7 bases). Trimming took off 2 bases at V and 2 bases at J, with 15 bases between the two ends. Germline V lookup: CDR1 MNHEY, CDR2 SVGEGT. The CDR3 consists of 16 residues. For the CDR3, the DNA is TGTGCCAGCAGTTACCTTCCGGGGGGCTCTCAAGAGACCCAGTACTTC. Protein: CASSYLPGGSQETQYF.

There are many counts of this clonotype. This chain connects TRBV5-1 to TRBJ2-5; tentatively, D is TRBD1 or TRBD2 (5 bases each). The CDR3 runs to 15 residues. Germline V gene lookup returns CDR1 SGHRS and CDR2 YFSETQ. V dropped 0 bases and J dropped 5 bases, with 14 bases sitting between them. This CDR3 reads CASSLEGTSWETQYF. The CDR3 coding sequence is TGCGCCAGCAGCTTGGAAGGGACCTCGTGGGAGACCCAGTACTTC.

This clonotype has ten or more counts. V usage is TRBV28 and J usage is TRBJ2-3; maybe TRBD2 (5 bases). In germline, CDR1 is MDHEN, CDR2 SYDVKM. This CDR3 has 18 amino acids. V was trimmed by 5 bases and J by 2 bases, leaving 23 bases between them. The DNA for the CDR3 is TGTGCCAGCAGTACCACACTACTAGACGTTGTTAACACAGATACGCAGTATTTT. Protein product: CASSTTLLDVVNTDTQYF.

This chain links TRBV5-1 with TRBJ2-2; 8 bases map to TRBD2. Germline V CDR1 and CDR2: SGHRS, YFSETQ. V dropped 0 bases and J dropped 2; count of bases not matched to a gene: 12. The CDR3 spans 19 residues. CDR3 in amino acids: CASSLARRGGGPNTGELFF. The CDR3 DNA reads as TGCGCCAGCAGCTTGGCGCGAAGAGGCGGGGGGCCAAACACCGGGGAGCTGTTTTTT.

This rearrangement joins TRBV6-5 to TRBJ2-7, with D perhaps matching TRBD1 (6 bases). The germline CDR1 and CDR2 sequences are MNHEY and SVGAGI. Trimming shortened V by 2 bases and J by 6 bases, and 17 bases separated the two germline ends. The CDR3 totals 15 residues. The DNA for the CDR3 is TGTGCCAGCAGTTACCGGGGCAGGGGTGATTCCGAGCAGTACTTC. Translating it yields CASSYRGRGDSEQYF.

This clonotype appeared once. The genes are TRBV15 and TRBJ1-1, with D possibly matching TRBD1 (5 bases). CDR1 LNHNV and CDR2 YYDKDF come from the germline V gene (reference sequence). V dropped 8 bases and J dropped 2 bases, with 15 bases sitting between them. The CDR3 totals 14 residues. The CDR3 nucleotides read TGTGCCACCGTACAGGACTTATTAAACACTGAAGCTTTCTTT. It encodes CATVQDLLNTEAFF.

At least ten counts were recorded for this clonotype. The chain joins TRBV20-1 to TRBJ2-7; D uncertain. This CDR3 comprises 13 residues. Germline V gene lookup returns CDR1 DFQATT and CDR2 SNEGSKA (reference sequence). V lost 4 bases to trimming and J lost 3 bases, with 13 bases between them. The chain's CDR3 is CSATDGQHYEQYF. CDR3 sequence (DNA): TGCAGTGCTACAGACGGTCAGCACTACGAGCAGTACTTC.

The chain combines TRBV4-1 with TRBJ1-2; 10 bases map to TRBD1. The trim removed 3 bases at V and 3 bases at J, leaving 4 bases unmatched. The CDR3 has 15 amino acids. Per germline, CDR1 MGHRA and CDR2 YSYEKL. The CDR3: CASSQSTGGDYGYTF. CDR3 nucleotide sequence: TGCGCCAGCAGCCAGTCGACAGGGGGCGACTATGGCTACACCTTC.

This clonotype was detected ten times or more. In DNA form, the CDR3 reads TGTGCCAGCGGAGGACAGACCTACGAGCAGTACTTC. Protein product: CASGGQTYEQYF. The chain has TRBV6-5 and TRBJ2-7; D may be TRBD1 (6 bases). The V end was cut by 8 bases, the J end by 2 bases, with 10 bases between. CDR1 is MNHEY and CDR2 is SVGAGI in the germline V gene. There are 12 residues in the CDR3.

This clonotype was seen a few times. The chain carries TRBV2 and TRBJ2-2; D is ambiguous. The V gene's germline CDR1 is SNHLY and CDR2 FYNNEI. This CDR3 has 16 residues. Trimming left V 7 bases short and J 2 bases short, with 17 bases between. The CDR3 region is CASISETFVNTGELFF. CDR3 bases: TGTGCCAGCATAAGTGAGACTTTTGTTAACACCGGGGAGCTGTTTTTT.

This clonotype has a handful of counts. The V call is TRBV12-3 or TRBV12-4, the J call TRBJ2-7, with D possibly matching TRBD1 (6 bases). The CDR3 runs to 14 residues. Trimming cost V 3 bases and J 4 bases, with 13 bases left between them. The CDR3 is CASSFTDSEYEQYF. CDR3 coding DNA: TGTGCCAGCAGTTTTACGGACAGTGAATACGAGCAGTACTTC.

The table lists this clonotype with many counts. The rearrangement uses TRBV7-2 and TRBJ1-2; the D gene is possibly TRBD1 (5 bases). This CDR3 has 14 residues. Trimming removed 2 bases at V and 8 bases at J, with 15 bases between. Germline V CDR1 and CDR2: SGHTA, FQGNSA. CDR3 sequence: CASSLRDVGGGYTF. The CDR3 bases are TGTGCCAGCAGCTTACGGGACGTGGGGGGAGGCTACACCTTC.

This clonotype was recorded many times. The chain couples TRBV6-5 to TRBJ2-7, with unresolved D. Trimming left V 2 bases short and J 3 bases short, with 11 bases between. The germline V gene has CDR1 MNHEY and CDR2 SVGAGI. The CDR3 is made up of 14 amino acids. CDR3 amino acids: CASSYVAGDYEQYF. CDR3 DNA: TGTGCCAGCAGTTACGTCGCAGGAGACTACGAGCAGTACTTC.

The chain employs TRBV7-2 and TRBJ2-5, with 9 bases identical to TRBD1. There are 14 residues in the CDR3. The junction had 4 bases not matched to a gene; V was cut back by 4 bases and J by 4 bases. Germline assignment: CDR1 SGHTA and CDR2 FQGNSA. DNA of the CDR3: TGTGCCAGCAGCTCTAACAGGGGGCCAGAGACCCAGTACTTC. It codes for CASSSNRGPETQYF.

V usage is TRBV5-1 and J usage is TRBJ2-5; TRBD1 might be the D (6 bases). Per germline, CDR1 SGHRS and CDR2 YFSETQ. This CDR3 comprises 15 residues. The V gene lost 1 base and the J gene lost 3 bases, with 13 bases spanning the gap. The CDR3 sequence is CASSLNGQSKETQYF. Here the CDR3 DNA reads TGCGCCAGCAGCTTGAACGGACAGAGTAAAGAGACCCAGTACTTC.

The V gene is TRBV2, the J gene TRBJ1-5; D gene uncertain. The germline V gene has CDR1 SNHLY and CDR2 FYNNEI. V lost 2 bases and J lost 3, with 11 bases in between. CDR3 length: 15 amino acids. The CDR3 region is CASSEMRQANQPQHF. DNA for the CDR3: TGTGCCAGCAGTGAAATGAGGCAGGCCAATCAGCCCCAGCATTTT.

This clonotype was detected ten times or more. This chain uses TRBV20-1 with TRBJ1-1; 9 nucleotides match TRBD1. With V trimmed by 2 bases and J by 1 base, 14 bases remained unmatched. The CDR3 covers 18 residues. The V gene's germline CDR1 is DFQATT and CDR2 SNEGSKA (reference sequence). The CDR3: CSARSDRGGMRWNTEAFF. For the CDR3, the DNA is TGCAGTGCTAGAAGCGACAGGGGGGGGATGAGGTGGAACACTGAAGCTTTCTTT.